This TCR beta chain was captured by sequencing in a study of shared clonotypes between healthy human individuals. Points on this clone: No antigen is known for it.

Study outcomes and limitations: Blood alone was sampled, and tissue repertoires likely differ.

Assay: immunoSEQ multiplex PCR; the TCRdb copy retains only in-frame clones and omits some. In the table there are around 690,000 clones, less than 95% of which are singletons. Germline CDR1 MNHEY, CDR2 SVGAGI. The ends lost 2 bases at V and 2 bases at J; junction bases unmatched: 3. This CDR3 is built from 15 residues. This chain links TRBV6-5 with TRBJ2-7; 10 bases match TRBD1. This receptor was taken from a man younger than 30 in good health. Some clones in this sample may be carry-over from other donors' samples. Sequenced input: memory CD8+ T cells from PBMCs. Stated subset: CD45RO+ cells pooled with CCR7-negative TemRA cells. The CDR3: CASSYGTGEAYEQYF. The CDR3 DNA reads as TGTGCCAGCAGTTACGGGACAGGGGAAGCCTACGAGCAGTACTTC.